The 27 T cell receptor beta chains given below trace back to one sample, sequenced in a study of CD8 T cells in Susac syndrome. Random hexamers were used to reverse transcribe the RNA input (about 0.45 to 1 ug). One entry per CDR3 protein results from TCRdb running MiXCR on the immunoSEQ multiplex PCR reads. The sample contains 200,000 to 300,000 distinct CDR3 sequences, almost 97% of which appear only once. Sequencing used CD4+ T cells from PBMCs. The receptors stem from a human donor with Susac syndrome.

The J gene is TRBJ2-7, the V gene TRBV3-1; D may match TRBD1 or TRBD2 (6 bases each). The CDR3 is 16 amino acids. V was cut by 4 bases and J by 3 bases, with 19 bases left in between. Germline V gene lookup returns CDR1 LGHDT and CDR2 YNNKEL (reference sequence). The DNA of the CDR3 is TGTGCCAGCAGCCTAAGGACAAGGGGGGTCAGCTACGAGCAGTACTTC. Amino acid sequence: CASSLRTRGVSYEQYF.

This clonotype was recorded once. The chain combines TRBV3-1 with TRBJ2-4, with D possibly called TRBD1 or TRBD2 (5 bases each). The V end lost 3 bases, the J end lost 1 base, and 7 bases lay between the germline ends. Germline lookup yields CDR1 LGHDT and CDR2 YNNKEL (reference sequence). The CDR3 length is 14 residues. The CDR3 protein is CASSHGGAKNIQYF. The CDR3 coding sequence is TGTGCCAGCAGCCATGGGGGTGCCAAAAACATTCAGTACTTC.

The chain carries TRBV29-1 and TRBJ2-5; weak D call: TRBD2 (5 bases). The CDR3 is 13 amino acids. The germline gives CDR1 SQVTM, CDR2 ANQGSEA. The V end lost 7 bases, the J end lost 1 base, and 13 bases lay between the germline ends. The CDR3 is CSAMAGGQETQYF. The CDR3 DNA is TGCAGCGCCATGGCGGGCGGCCAAGAGACCCAGTACTTC.

The chain has TRBV12-3 or TRBV12-4 and TRBJ2-1; D gene uncertain. Trimming took off 4 bases at V and 0 bases at J, with 10 bases between the two ends. This CDR3 comprises 15 residues. The CDR3 DNA reads TGTGCCAGCAGTTCGATGGTAAGCTCCTACAATGAGCAGTTCTTC. Protein sequence: CASSSMVSSYNEQFF.

The J gene is TRBJ1-2, the V gene TRBV12-3 or TRBV12-4, with D unclear. This CDR3 region has 12 residues. Trimming took off 3 bases at V and 6 bases at J, with 8 bases between the two ends. CDR3 DNA: TGTGCCAGCAGTTTTTCCCAGAATGGCTACACCTTC. Its protein is CASSFSQNGYTF.

The chain couples TRBV4-1 to TRBJ2-3, with D hard to call. CDR1 MGHRA and CDR2 YSYEKL come from the germline V gene. The ends were cut back, 0 bases at V and 5 bases at J, with 6 bases in the middle. The CDR3 is made up of 13 amino acids. The CDR3 DNA reads TGCGCCAGCAGCCAAGATCATGTAGATACGCAGTATTTT. This translates into CASSQDHVDTQYF.

The rearrangement joins TRBV6-6 to TRBJ1-1; the D gene is possibly TRBD1 (6 bases). CDR3 length equals 15 residues. The V end was cut by 7 bases, the J end by 0 bases, with 15 bases between. The germline V gene encodes CDR1 MNHNY and CDR2 SVGAGI (reference sequence). CDR3 sequence (DNA): TGTGCCAGCATTCAGGGGTTTCCAATGAACACTGAAGCTTTCTTT. As protein: CASIQGFPMNTEAFF.

This clonotype was detected only once. The chain couples TRBV24-1 to TRBJ1-5; 10 bases match TRBD1. CDR3 length: 15 amino acids. V lost 5 bases and J lost 4; bases outside the gene matches: 4. The germline gives CDR1 KGHDR, CDR2 SFDVKD. In nucleotides, the CDR3 is TGTGCCACCAGTGGGGGACAGGGGCGGAATCAGCCCCAGCATTTT. Translating gives CATSGGQGRNQPQHF.

J is TRBJ1-1 and V is TRBV2; 8 nucleotides agree with TRBD1. This CDR3 is built from 13 residues. The trim removed 11 bases at V and 10 bases at J, leaving 15 bases unmatched. From germline, CDR1 is SNHLY and CDR2 FYNNEI. CDR3 sequence (DNA): TGTGCCGACAACGCAGGGGGCGGTCTGAGAGCTTTCTTT. It is translated as CADNAGGGLRAFF. Together with reference TRBV2 and TRBJ1-1, the CDR3 gives the full variable domain: EPEVTQTPSHQVTQMGQEVILRCVPISNHLYFYWYRQILGQKVEFLVSFYNNEISEKSEIFDDQFSVERPDGSNFTLKIRSTKLEDSAMYFCADNAGGGLRAFFGQGTRLTVV.

The chain joins TRBV14 to TRBJ1-1; unclear D gene. Trimming removed 3 bases from V and 4 bases from J, with 9 bases in between. CDR1 is SGHDN and CDR2 is FVKESK in the germline V gene. The length of the CDR3 is 13 residues. In DNA, the CDR3 is TGTGCCAGCAGCCACCGAGGCGCCACTGAAGCTTTCTTT. It is translated as CASSHRGATEAFF.

The V gene is TRBV29-1, the J gene TRBJ2-6, with D maybe TRBD2 (6 bases). The CDR3 is 17 residues long. CDR1 and CDR2 from the germline V gene are SQVTM and ANQGSEA. The germline V and J ends were trimmed by 7 bases and 2 bases, with 21 bases remaining between them. The CDR3 sequence: CSGMVWRASTGANVLTF. Here the CDR3 DNA reads TGCAGCGGGATGGTTTGGAGGGCAAGTACTGGGGCCAACGTCCTGACTTTC.

This clonotype showed up just once. This sequence joins TRBV14 and TRBJ2-3, with D uncertain. Trimming pared 1 base from V and 3 bases from J, leaving 5 bases between. The CDR3 runs to 13 residues. Germline assignment: CDR1 SGHDN and CDR2 FVKESK. CDR3 bases: TGTGCCAGCAGCCAAGGCCGTACAGATACGCAGTATTTT. Translated: CASSQGRTDTQYF.

The gene calls are TRBV7-9 and TRBJ2-7; D remains unclear. This CDR3 has 13 amino acids. The V gene lost 5 bases and the J gene lost 5 bases, with 13 bases spanning the gap. The germline gives CDR1 SEHNR, CDR2 FQNEAQ (reference sequence). CDR3 in DNA: TGTGCCAGCAGCCATACCAGCATCGACGAGCAGTACTTC. Translated: CASSHTSIDEQYF.

The chain recombines TRBV7-3 with TRBJ2-5; weak D call: TRBD2 (7 bases). The V and J ends lost 5 bases and 4 bases respectively, with 14 bases between them. CDR3 size: 14 residues. CDR1 and CDR2 (germline): SGHTA, FQGTGA. For the CDR3, the DNA is TGTGCCAGCAGCCAGGGGAGGGGGACAGAGACCCAGTACTTC. This translates into CASSQGRGTETQYF.

This rearrangement joins TRBV7-2 to TRBJ2-7; 8 nucleotides align to TRBD2. Germline V gene sequence: CDR1 SGHTA, CDR2 FQGNSA. Losses at the gene ends were 6 bases for V and 4 bases for J; bases not matched to a gene: 11. The length of the CDR3 is 15 residues. The chain's CDR3 is CASSALAGRDYEQYF. CDR3 nucleotides: TGTGCCAGCAGTGCCTTAGCGGGACGTGATTACGAGCAGTACTTC.

The chain recombines TRBV5-1 with TRBJ2-1; the match to TRBD2 covers 9 bases. The CDR3 extends over 16 amino acids. The ends lost 0 bases at V and 2 bases at J; junction bases unmatched: 3. The germline gives CDR1 SGHRS, CDR2 YFSETQ. DNA of the CDR3: TGCGCCAGCAGCTTGGCCGCGGGAGGGCCCTACAATGAGCAGTTCTTC. It yields the protein CASSLAAGGPYNEQFF.

V and J are TRBV20-1 and TRBJ2-1, with 7 bases that match TRBD2. Germline lookup yields CDR1 DFQATT and CDR2 SNEGSKA (reference sequence). The CDR3 is made up of 15 amino acids. V shed 2 bases, J shed 3 bases, and the junction held 7 bases outside the gene matches. The CDR3 is CSARSLPSGYNEQFF. The CDR3 bases are TGCAGTGCTAGAAGTCTTCCTAGCGGCTACAATGAGCAGTTCTTC.

V gene TRBV20-1 combines with J gene TRBJ2-7; 10 bases are shared with TRBD2. The CDR3 is 14 amino acids. Trimming cost V 5 bases and J 0 bases; bases outside gene matches: 4. Germline assignment: CDR1 DFQATT and CDR2 SNEGSKA (reference sequence). CDR3 sequence reads: CSAVRTSGSYEQYF. As DNA, the CDR3 is TGCAGTGCTGTACGGACTAGCGGCTCCTACGAGCAGTACTTC.

This clonotype was seen a single time. V gene TRBV30 combines with J gene TRBJ2-3; 7 positions match TRBD2. This CDR3 comprises 12 residues. The ends lost 3 bases at V and 8 bases at J; junction bases unmatched: 5. In germline, CDR1 is GTSNPN, CDR2 SVGIG (reference sequence). CDR3 bases: TGTGCCTGGAGCCGGACTAGTTCTACGCAGTATTTT. As protein: CAWSRTSSTQYF.

The rearrangement links TRBV5-1 to TRBJ2-5; TRBD2 is a possible D gene (5 bases). Trimming stripped 2 bases from V and 4 bases from J, with 36 bases between. Germline lookup yields CDR1 SGHRS and CDR2 YFSETQ. CDR3 length equals 22 residues. The CDR3 loop reads CASSLDPISWGSTKEDGETQYF. CDR3 bases: TGCGCCAGCAGCTTAGACCCCATTAGCTGGGGTTCAACAAAGGAGGACGGAGAGACCCAGTACTTC. The full variable domain, rest sourced from reference TRBV5-1 and TRBJ2-5, is KAGVTQTPRYLIKTRGQQVTLSCSPISGHRSVSWYQQTPGQGLQFLFEYFSETQRNKGNFPGRFSGRQFSNSRSEMNVSTLELGDSALYLCASSLDPISWGSTKEDGETQYFGPGTRLLVL.

The chain uses TRBV4-2 and TRBJ2-7, with TRBD2 matching over 10 bases. V lost 0 bases and J lost 0; bases outside the gene matches: 5. The CDR3 length is 17 residues. Germline V gene sequence: CDR1 LGHNA, CDR2 YNFKEQ. The CDR3 DNA reads as TGTGCCAGCAGCCAAGATCCGGAGCGGGAGGGCTCCTACGAGCAGTACTTC. It yields the protein CASSQDPEREGSYEQYF.

This rearrangement joins TRBV11-2 to TRBJ1-3; D unclear. The length of the CDR3 is 14 residues. V shed 4 bases and J shed 3 bases, with 10 bases lying between them. Germline V gene lookup returns CDR1 SGHAT and CDR2 FQNNGV. CDR3 sequence: CASSSDVIGNTIYF. CDR3 nucleotide sequence: TGTGCCAGCAGCTCGGACGTTATTGGAAACACCATATATTTT.

The chain has TRBV7-6 and TRBJ2-1; the match to TRBD2 covers 8 bases. Losses at the gene ends were 5 bases for V and 2 bases for J; bases not matched to a gene: 5. This CDR3 region has 15 residues. Germline V gene sequence: CDR1 SGHVS, CDR2 FNYEAQ. DNA for the CDR3: TGTGCCAGCAGCCCAGCGGGAGTTGCCTACAATGAGCAGTTCTTC. This codes for CASSPAGVAYNEQFF.

CDR3 nucleotides: TGTGCCAGCAGGCCCGGACTAGCGGTGAGAGAGACCCAGTACTTC. Its protein is CASRPGLAVRETQYF. The gene calls are TRBV28 and TRBJ2-5; TRBD2 aligns across 10 bases. This CDR3 contains 15 residues. The germline gives CDR1 MDHEN, CDR2 SYDVKM. Trimming cost V 6 bases and J 4 bases; bases outside gene matches: 8.

The rearrangement links TRBV6-1 to TRBJ1-1; 10 bases are a match to TRBD1. V lost 10 bases and J lost 0; bases outside the gene matches: 11. This CDR3 spans 16 amino acids. Germline V gene data show CDR1 as MNHNS and CDR2 as SASEGT. Here the CDR3 reads CAIKGIGTGVNTEAFF. The DNA of the CDR3 is TGTGCCATCAAGGGGATCGGGACAGGGGTGAACACTGAAGCTTTCTTT.

The chain links TRBV14 to TRBJ2-1; 8 nucleotides match TRBD2. Germline assignment: CDR1 SGHDN and CDR2 FVKESK. Unmatched junction bases numbered 3, after V lost 2 bases and J lost 0 bases. The CDR3 totals 16 residues. The CDR3 bases are TGTGCCAGCAGCCAAATAGCGGGAAGCTCCTACAATGAGCAGTTCTTC. This translates into CASSQIAGSSYNEQFF.

This clonotype has only one observation. The J gene is TRBJ1-5, the V gene TRBV7-9, with 7 bases lining up with TRBD1. The V gene end was trimmed by 5 bases and the J gene end by 7 bases; junction bases not matched to a gene: 11. Per germline, CDR1 SEHNR and CDR2 FQNEAQ (reference sequence). The CDR3 totals 15 residues. The CDR3 reads CASSPPGGVGQPQHF. CDR3 coding DNA: TGTGCCAGCAGCCCCCCAGGGGGGGTCGGACAGCCCCAGCATTTT.